The text below deals with one T cell receptor beta chain. Its antigen remains unknown. They isolated at least 6 million PBMCs from each sample. Extraction yielded at least 6 micrograms of total RNA per sample. This specimen comes from a study of blood T cells in healthy people across ages. Findings of the study overall: Investigators treated diversity estimates from one million T cells as underestimates. Not knowing donor CMV status may have confounded expanded clonotype changes.

A second PCR, run for roughly 7 to 11 cycles, used a sample-barcoded 5' primer plus a J-beta primer mix. From the 5' RACE reads, TCRdb called clonotypes with MiXCR, one entry per CDR3 protein. In the table there are 650,000 or so distinct CDR3 sequences, about 50% of which are singletons. V was pared by 4 bases and J by 4 bases, with 7 bases of the junction left unmatched. From germline, CDR1 is DFQATT and CDR2 SNEGSKA (reference sequence). The length of the CDR3 is 14 residues. The sequenced sample consisted of blood. This sequence was found in a woman aged 80 or over in good health. V usage is TRBV20-1 and J usage is TRBJ2-1; 7 bases align to TRBD2. CDR3 sequence reads: CSAIGRAGYNEQFF. DNA of the CDR3: TGCAGTGCTATCGGCCGAGCGGGGTACAATGAGCAGTTCTTC.